The T cell receptor beta chain described here comes from a study of T cell repertoires in cytomegalovirus infection. TCRdb ran MiXCR on the reads and lists one entry per CDR3 protein. In the table there are nearly 450,000 distinct CDR3 sequences, under 40% of which are singletons. The sequenced sample was PBMCs. The sequence came from a human donor in good health (CMV status not recorded). Some clones in this sample may be carry-over from other donors' samples.

This CDR3 is CATSDSGHYTGELFF. The CDR3 nucleotides are TGTGCCACCAGTGATTCAGGGCACTACACCGGGGAGCTGTTTTTT. The chain is built from TRBV24-1 and TRBJ2-2, with D possibly TRBD1 on 5 matching bases. Germline V CDR1 and CDR2: KGHDR, SFDVKD. The V gene lost 2 bases and the J gene lost 3 bases, with 9 bases spanning the gap. CDR3 length: 15 amino acids.